This T cell receptor beta chain was sequenced in a study of blood T cell repertoires in COVID-19. The ends lost 4 bases at V and 9 bases at J; junction bases unmatched: 14. Germline CDR1 SGHTS, CDR2 YDEGEE. This CDR3 has 16 amino acids. The authors' processing: From reference gene primer amplification, estimates of nucleated cell counts were derived. Libraries were prepared by immunoSEQ multiplex PCR; TCRdb keeps only in-frame clonotypes and omits some of them. D and trimming were read from the DNA, whereas the V and J calls and clone size are those reported in that table. The sample shows 90,000 to 130,000 clones, 65% to 85% of them seen only once.

This TCR was sampled from a woman aged 70 to 79 with acute or convalescent COVID-19. This chain joins TRBV5-8 and TRBJ2-1, with 9 bases aligning to TRBD2. Sequencing used peripheral blood. The CDR3 DNA follows: TGTGCCAGCAGCCCGACGGGGGGCGGGAGGGCGGCTGAGCAGTTCTTC. Translated, it gives CASSPTGGGRAAEQFF.